The 4 T cell receptor beta chains below all came from one sample that was sequenced in a study of blood T cell repertoires in COVID-19. Profiling relied on immunoSEQ multiplex PCR, and the TCRdb table lists in-frame clones only, not all of them. Of about 240,000 clones detected, 87% appear once; the ten largest clones hold 2.5% to 3%. The source material was PBMCs or T cells enriched from blood (not recorded which). The source is a woman aged 25 to 45 with acute COVID-19.

The chain is built from TRBV7-9 and TRBJ1-6; 8 bases line up with TRBD1. The germline gives CDR1 SEHNR, CDR2 FQNEAQ (reference sequence). The CDR3 contains 16 residues. The ends lost 2 bases at V and 5 bases at J; junction bases unmatched: 5. CDR3 coding DNA: TGTGCCAGCAGCTTATTCCAGGGGGCCGATAATTCACCCCTCCACTTT. It codes for CASSLFQGADNSPLHF.

V is TRBV11-2 and J is TRBJ2-1, with D possibly TRBD2 on 6 matching bases. Trimming removed 1 base at V and 14 bases at J, with 12 bases between. The germline CDR1 and CDR2 sequences are SGHAT and FQNNGV. This CDR3 spans 12 amino acids. DNA for the CDR3: TGTGCCAGCAGCTTAGTGTCCGGGGAGGAGTTCTTC. Amino acid sequence: CASSLVSGEEFF.

The chain uses TRBV12-3 or TRBV12-4 and TRBJ1-2; 7 positions agree with TRBD1. V shed 7 bases, J shed 6 bases, and the junction held 8 bases outside the gene matches. The CDR3 is made up of 13 amino acids. For the CDR3, the DNA is TGTGCCAGCATCCCTGACAGGGCCCATGGCTACACCTTC. Its translation: CASIPDRAHGYTF.

The chain links TRBV5-5 to TRBJ1-4; a weak D match, TRBD1 (5 bases). V was cut by 1 base and J by 6 bases, with 10 bases left in between. CDR1 SGHKS and CDR2 YYEKEE come from the germline V gene (reference sequence). The CDR3 is made up of 14 amino acids. The CDR3 loop reads CASSLSRRDEKLFF. The CDR3 DNA reads as TGTGCCAGCAGCTTGTCTCGCAGGGATGAAAAACTGTTTTTT.